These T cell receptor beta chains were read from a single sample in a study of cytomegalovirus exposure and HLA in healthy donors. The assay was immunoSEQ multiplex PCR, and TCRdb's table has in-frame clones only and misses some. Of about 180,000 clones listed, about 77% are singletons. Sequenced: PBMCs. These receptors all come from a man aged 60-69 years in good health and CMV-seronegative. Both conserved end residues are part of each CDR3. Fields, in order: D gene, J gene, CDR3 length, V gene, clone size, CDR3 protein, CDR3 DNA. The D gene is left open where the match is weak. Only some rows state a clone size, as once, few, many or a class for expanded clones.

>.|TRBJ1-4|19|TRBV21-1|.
CASSQRRRGPGICNEKLFF
TGTGCCAGCAGCCAGAGGCGGAGGGGGCCAGGTATCTGTAATGAAAAACTGTTTTTT
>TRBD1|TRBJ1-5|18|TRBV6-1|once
CASSELSSGGGFNQPQHF
TGTGCCAGCAGTGAACTGTCGAGTGGAGGGGGCTTCAATCAGCCCCAGCATTTT
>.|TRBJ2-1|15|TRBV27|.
CAIPEDTCSYNEQFF
TGTGCCATCCCAGAGGACACTTGCTCCTACAATGAGCAGTTCTTC
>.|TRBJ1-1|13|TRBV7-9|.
CASSFSRDTEAFF
TGTGCCAGCAGCTTCTCCCGGGACACTGAAGCTTTCTTT
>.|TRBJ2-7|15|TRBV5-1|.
CASSPGTGRPYEQYF
TGCGCCAGCAGCCCAGGGACTGGTAGACCCTACGAGCAGTACTTC
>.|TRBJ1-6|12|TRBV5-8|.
CASSLELSPLHF
TGTGCCAGCAGCTTGGAGCTTTCACCCCTCCACTTT
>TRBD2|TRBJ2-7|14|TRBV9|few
CASSVGLAGDEQYF
TGTGCCAGCAGCGTGGGACTAGCGGGAGACGAGCAGTACTTC
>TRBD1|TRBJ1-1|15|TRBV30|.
CAWSPDRGLNTEAFF
TGTGCCTGGAGCCCGGACAGGGGGCTGAACACTGAAGCTTTCTTT
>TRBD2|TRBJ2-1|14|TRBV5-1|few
CASRTSQSYNEQFF
TGCGCCAGCAGGACTAGCCAATCCTACAATGAGCAGTTCTTC
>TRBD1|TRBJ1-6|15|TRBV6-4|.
CASSEAWTGTSPLHF
TGTGCCAGCAGTGAGGCGTGGACAGGAACTTCACCCCTCCACTTT
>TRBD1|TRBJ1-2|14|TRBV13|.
CASSLDRDSYGYTF
TGTGCCAGCAGCTTGGACAGGGACAGCTATGGCTACACCTTC
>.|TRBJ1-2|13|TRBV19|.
CASSIGQIYGYTF
TGTGCCAGTAGTATCGGACAGATCTATGGCTACACCTTC
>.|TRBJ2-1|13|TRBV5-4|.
CASRLPGFNEQFF
TGTGCCAGCAGATTACCAGGGTTTAATGAGCAGTTCTTC
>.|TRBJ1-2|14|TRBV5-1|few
CASSLVGVSYGYTF
TGCGCCAGCAGCTTGGTAGGGGTTAGCTATGGCTACACCTTC
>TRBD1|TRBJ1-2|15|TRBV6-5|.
CASSYLGGAIGGYTF
TGTGCCAGCAGTTACTTAGGGGGCGCAATAGGCGGCTACACCTTC
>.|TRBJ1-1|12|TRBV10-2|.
CASLAGQTEAFF
TGCGCCAGCCTAGCCGGACAGACGGAAGCTTTCTTT
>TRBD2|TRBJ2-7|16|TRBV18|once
CASSPQGTSGSYEQYF
TGTGCCAGCTCACCACAAGGGACTAGCGGCTCCTACGAGCAGTACTTC
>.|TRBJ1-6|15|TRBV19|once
CASSMDNSYNSPLHF
TGTGCCAGTAGCATGGACAACTCCTATAATTCACCCCTCCACTTT
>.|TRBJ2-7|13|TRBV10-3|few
CATSTPGTYEQYF
TGTGCCACCTCAACCCCGGGGACCTACGAGCAGTACTTC
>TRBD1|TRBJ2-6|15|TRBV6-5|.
CASSYTGGGANVLTF
TGTGCCAGCAGTTACACAGGGGGTGGGGCCAACGTCCTGACTTTC
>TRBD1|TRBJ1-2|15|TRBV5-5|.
CASSIGQGAAYGYTF
TGTGCCAGCAGCATCGGACAGGGGGCGGCCTATGGCTACACCTTC
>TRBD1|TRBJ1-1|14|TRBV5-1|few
CASSFSGQGMEAFF
TGCGCCAGCAGCTTTTCCGGACAGGGGATGGAAGCTTTCTTT
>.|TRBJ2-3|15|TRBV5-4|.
CASSLGQTGTDTQYF
TGTGCCAGCAGCTTGGGACAGACCGGCACAGATACGCAGTATTTT
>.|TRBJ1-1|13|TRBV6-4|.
CASAPTGNTEAFF
TGTGCCAGCGCTCCGACGGGGAACACTGAAGCTTTCTTT
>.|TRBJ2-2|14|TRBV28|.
CAAKRRENTGELFF
TGTGCCGCCAAACGGCGGGAGAACACCGGGGAGCTGTTTTTT
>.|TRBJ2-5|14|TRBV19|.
CASNMQGPQETQYF
TGTGCCAGTAATATGCAGGGGCCACAAGAGACCCAGTACTTC
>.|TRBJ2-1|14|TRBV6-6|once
CASSRTGNDNEQFF
TGTGCCAGCAGTCGCACAGGGAACGACAATGAGCAGTTCTTC
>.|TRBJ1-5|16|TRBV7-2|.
CASSLSQGFSNQPQHF
TGTGCCAGCAGCTTATCACAGGGTTTTAGCAATCAGCCCCAGCATTTT
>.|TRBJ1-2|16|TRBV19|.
CASRITPGGGPYGYTF
TGTGCCAGTAGGATCACCCCCGGGGGGGGGCCATATGGCTACACCTTC
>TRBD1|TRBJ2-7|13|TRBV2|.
CASTLDRTYEQYF
TGTGCCAGCACCCTGGACAGGACCTACGAGCAGTACTTC
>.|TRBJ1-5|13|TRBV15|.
CATSRGRNQPQHF
TGTGCCACCAGCAGAGGCAGAAATCAGCCCCAGCATTTT
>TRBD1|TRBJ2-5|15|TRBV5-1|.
CASSPSPGQQETQYF
TGCGCCAGCAGCCCCAGCCCGGGACAGCAAGAGACCCAGTACTTC
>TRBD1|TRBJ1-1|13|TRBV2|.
CASSVLRGHGAFF
TGTGCCAGCAGTGTTCTCAGGGGGCATGGAGCTTTCTTT
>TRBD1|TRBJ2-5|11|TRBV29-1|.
CSTDRGETQYF
TGCAGCACGGACAGGGGCGAGACCCAGTACTTC
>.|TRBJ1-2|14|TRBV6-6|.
CASSNVARERGYTF
TGTGCCAGCTCAAATGTCGCGAGGGAACGGGGCTACACCTTC
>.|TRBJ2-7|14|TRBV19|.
CASSISLAVHEQYF
TGTGCCAGTAGTATATCGCTAGCTGTCCACGAGCAGTACTTC
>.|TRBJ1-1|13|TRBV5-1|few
CASSLDLNTEAFF
TGCGCCAGCAGCTTGGACTTGAACACTGAAGCTTTCTTT
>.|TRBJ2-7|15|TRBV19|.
CASSMSTGKHHEQYF
TGTGCCAGTAGTATGTCCACAGGGAAGCACCACGAGCAGTACTTC
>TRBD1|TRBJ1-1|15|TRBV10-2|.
CASSGTGNGRTEAFF
TGCGCCAGCAGTGGGACAGGGAACGGGCGCACTGAAGCTTTCTTT
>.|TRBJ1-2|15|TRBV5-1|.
CASSYLEARPGGYTF
TGCGCCAGCAGCTATCTTGAGGCCCGGCCTGGGGGCTACACCTTC
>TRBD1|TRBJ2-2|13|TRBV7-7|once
CASRQDRAGELFF
TGTGCCAGCAGACAGGACAGGGCCGGGGAGCTGTTTTTT
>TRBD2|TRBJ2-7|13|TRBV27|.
CASRPWGGYEQYF
TGTGCCAGTCGACCCTGGGGGGGGTACGAGCAGTACTTC
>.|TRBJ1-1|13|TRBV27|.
CASSLMGGTEAFF
TGTGCCAGCAGTTTAATGGGAGGCACTGAAGCTTTCTTT
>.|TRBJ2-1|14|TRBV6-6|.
CASRELPRFSEQFF
TGTGCCAGCAGGGAACTTCCTAGGTTTAGTGAGCAGTTCTTC
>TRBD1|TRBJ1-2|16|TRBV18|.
CASSPTQSGQDYGYTF
TGTGCCAGCTCACCAACCCAGTCTGGACAGGACTATGGCTACACCTTC
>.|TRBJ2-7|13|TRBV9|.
CASSGSDRREQYF
TGTGCCAGCAGCGGATCGGACAGACGGGAGCAGTACTTC